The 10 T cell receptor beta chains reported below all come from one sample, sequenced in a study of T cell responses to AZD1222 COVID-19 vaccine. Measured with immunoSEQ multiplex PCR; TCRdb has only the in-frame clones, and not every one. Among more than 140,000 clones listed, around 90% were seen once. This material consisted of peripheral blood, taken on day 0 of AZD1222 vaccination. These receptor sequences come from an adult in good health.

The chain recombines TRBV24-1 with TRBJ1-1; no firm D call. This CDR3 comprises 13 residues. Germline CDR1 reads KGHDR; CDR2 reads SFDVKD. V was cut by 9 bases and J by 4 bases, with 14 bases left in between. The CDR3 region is CATGGSSGTEAFF. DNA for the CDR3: TGTGCCACCGGAGGGTCGTCGGGCACTGAAGCTTTCTTT.

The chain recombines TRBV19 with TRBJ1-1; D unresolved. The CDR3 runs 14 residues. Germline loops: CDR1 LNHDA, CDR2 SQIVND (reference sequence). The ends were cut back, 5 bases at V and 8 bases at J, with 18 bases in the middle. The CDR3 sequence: CASSPRTAPAEAFF. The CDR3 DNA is TGTGCCAGTAGTCCCCGGACGGCCCCAGCGGAAGCTTTCTTT.

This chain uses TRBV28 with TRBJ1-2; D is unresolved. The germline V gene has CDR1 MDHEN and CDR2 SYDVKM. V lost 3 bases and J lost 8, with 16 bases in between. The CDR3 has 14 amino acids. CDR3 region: CASSLAGKGRGYTF. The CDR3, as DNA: TGTGCCAGCAGTTTGGCGGGGAAAGGAAGAGGCTACACCTTC.

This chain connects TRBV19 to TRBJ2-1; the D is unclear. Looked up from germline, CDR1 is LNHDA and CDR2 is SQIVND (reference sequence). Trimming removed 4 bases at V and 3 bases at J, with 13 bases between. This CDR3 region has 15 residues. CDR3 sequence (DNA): TGTGCCAGTAGTAATAACTACCAGGTCTACAATGAGCAGTTCTTC. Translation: CASSNNYQVYNEQFF. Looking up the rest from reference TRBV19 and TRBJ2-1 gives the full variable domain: DGGITQSPKYLFRKEGQNVTLSCEQNLNHDAMYWYRQDPGQGLRLIYYSQIVNDFQKGDIAEGYSVSREKKESFPLTVTSAQKNPTAFYLCASSNNYQVYNEQFFGPGTRLTVL.

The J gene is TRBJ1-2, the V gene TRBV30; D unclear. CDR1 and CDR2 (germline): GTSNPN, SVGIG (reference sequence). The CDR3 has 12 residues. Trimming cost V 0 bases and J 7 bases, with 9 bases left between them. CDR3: CAWSVETRGYTF. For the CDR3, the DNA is TGTGCCTGGAGTGTAGAAACCCGTGGCTACACCTTC.

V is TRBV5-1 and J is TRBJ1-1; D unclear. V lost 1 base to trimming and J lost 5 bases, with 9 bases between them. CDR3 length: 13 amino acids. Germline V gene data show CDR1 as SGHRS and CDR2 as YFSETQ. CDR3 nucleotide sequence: TGCGCCAGCAGCTTGTTAAGGGAGACTGAAGCTTTCTTT. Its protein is CASSLLRETEAFF.

CDR3 bases: TGCGCCAGCAGCTTTACAGGACCAAAAAGGGAGACCCAGTACTTC. Protein sequence: CASSFTGPKRETQYF. J is TRBJ2-5 and V is TRBV5-1; possibly TRBD1 for D (5 bases). CDR1 and CDR2 from the germline V gene are SGHRS and YFSETQ. The CDR3 covers 15 residues. The germline V and J ends were trimmed by 2 bases and 5 bases, with 16 bases remaining between them.

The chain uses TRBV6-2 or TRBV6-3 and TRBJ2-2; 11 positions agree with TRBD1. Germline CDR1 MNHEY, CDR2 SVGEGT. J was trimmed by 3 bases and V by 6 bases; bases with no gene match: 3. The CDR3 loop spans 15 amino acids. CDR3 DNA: TGTGCCAGCAGCCGGACAGGGGGCGACACCGGGGAGCTGTTTTTT. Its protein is CASSRTGGDTGELFF.

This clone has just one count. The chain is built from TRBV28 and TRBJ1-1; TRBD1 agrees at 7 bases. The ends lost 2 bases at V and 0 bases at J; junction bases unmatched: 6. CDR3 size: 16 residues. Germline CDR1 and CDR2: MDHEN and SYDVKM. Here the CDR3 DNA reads TGTGCCAGCAGTTTAATTGGAGGGACAGTGAACACTGAAGCTTTCTTT. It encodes CASSLIGGTVNTEAFF.

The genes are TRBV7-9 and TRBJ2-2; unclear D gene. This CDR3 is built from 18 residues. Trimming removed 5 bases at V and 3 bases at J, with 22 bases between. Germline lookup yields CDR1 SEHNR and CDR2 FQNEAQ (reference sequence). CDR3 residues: CASSRLLTGTRDTGELFF. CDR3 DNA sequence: TGTGCCAGCAGCCGGCTTTTGACGGGTACGCGAGACACCGGGGAGCTGTTTTTT.